Below, one T cell receptor (beta chain) is given with its context. The CDR3 runs to 15 residues. The V segment lost 1 base and the J segment 4 bases; nucleotides outside the gene matches: 4. Germline V gene data show CDR1 as SGHRS and CDR2 as YFSETQ. Assay used: immunoSEQ multiplex PCR; TCRdb lists only in-frame clones, some missing. The sample holds about 120,000 clones, roughly 90% seen once. This specimen belongs to a study of control samples from healthy donors and cancer patients. The chain is built from TRBV5-1 and TRBJ1-4, with 7 positions matching TRBD1. This receptor was identified in a man over 45 in good health. The specimen sequenced was blood. CDR3 residues: CASSLTGQSNEKLFF. As DNA, the CDR3 is TGCGCCAGCAGCTTGACGGGACAGAGTAATGAAAAACTGTTTTTT. The whole variable domain, remainder taken from reference TRBV5-1 and TRBJ1-4, is KAGVTQTPRYLIKTRGQQVTLSCSPISGHRSVSWYQQTPGQGLQFLFEYFSETQRNKGNFPGRFSGRQFSNSRSEMNVSTLELGDSALYLCASSLTGQSNEKLFFGSGTQLSVL.